This TCR beta chain was sequenced for a study of Ad26.COV2.S vaccination and SARS-CoV-2 variants (dated by TCRdb to the early 2020s). Context from the whole study: Vaccine-arm donors were drawn from COV1001, a multicentre, randomized, double-blind, placebo-controlled phase I-IIa trial of Ad26.COV2.S in healthy adults. Dosing of Ad26.COV2.S was intramuscular, at either 5x10^10 or 1x10^11 viral particles, delivered as one shot or as two shots spaced 56 days apart. Sequencing of the TCRbeta repertoire served to evaluate the specificity and breadth of SARS-CoV-2-reactive T cell receptors following Ad26.COV2.S vaccination. A total of around 32 samples were included in the TCR-sequenced set, comprising around 20 Ad26.COV2.S vaccine recipients, 5 placebo recipients and 8 SARS-CoV-2 convalescent individuals. Trial participants were randomized into five groups of five: low-dose or high-dose Ad26.COV2.S given once or twice, or placebo on both occasions. Blinding of investigators to trial group allocation was maintained during experiments and outcome assessment. Results the study describes overall, beyond this receptor: Vaccine and placebo recipients had similar non-spike TCR breadth, a finding consistent with the vaccine containing only spike. After vaccination, spike-specific CD8+ and CD4+ T cell responses were reported to show substantial breadth. Compared with placebo recipients, Ad26.COV2.S recipients showed higher spike-specific TCR breadth (P = 0.0014). The study lacked the statistical power to compare responses across vaccine doses or regimens. The authors noted that total T cell responses may have been underestimated by the TCR breadth and depth analyses.

The immunoSEQ Assay was used to sequence TCRbeta CDR3 regions. After extraction, genomic DNA underwent amplification by bias-controlled multiplex PCR, followed by high-throughput sequencing. From the authors' description of their analysis: Collapsing and filtering of sequences were performed to quantify the absolute abundance of each unique TCRbeta CDR3 region. T cell fraction was estimated by normalization of TCRbeta template counts to usable DNA, with usable DNA being measured through amplification of reference genes present in all nucleated cells. Repertoire TCRs were annotated as SARS-CoV-2-specific when V gene, CDR3 amino acid sequence and J gene were exactly matched to a known reactive TCR set. The reference SARS-CoV-2 TCR set was obtained from MIRA and was filtered for enrichment in COVID-19-positive ImmuneCODE repertoires, whereby public or cross-reactive TCRs were removed. Using the MIRA antigens, annotated TCRs were further analysed by specific ORF or by position within an ORF. Breadth was defined as annotated unique rearrangements over total unique productive rearrangements; depth was the summed frequency of those rearrangements. Group comparisons of TCR breadth used two-sided Wilcoxon rank-sum tests. TCRdb provides this immuneACCESS table in a form limited to in-frame rearrangements. Some clones are lacking; in checked studies, under half of them reflect an unresolved V gene, and why the rest are absent is not known. Clone size and V and J calls were adopted from that table, with D and trimming inferred from the DNA. The sample profile shows under 300,000 clones; around 85% of them were found once. The ten largest make up approximately 3% of the sample.

As for this clone: Its antigen is unknown. Per-base qualities were not stored, and no clone one base away is much larger.

The sample's treatment or condition, from its label and the paper: roughly 20 received Ad26.COV2.S at low or high dose, single or two shots; about 5 received placebo; per-sample allocation not given. For vaccine and placebo recipients, repertoires were sequenced using samples collected on day 63 after the first injection. Between 29 July and 7 August 2020, Cohort 1b enrolled 25 adults aged 18-55 years at one site in Boston, USA. Ad26.COV2.S consisted of a replication-incompetent adenovirus type 26 vector by which a prefusion-stabilized SARS-CoV-2 spike protein from the original Wuhan strain was expressed. V and J lose 6 bases and 2 bases, and a span of 14 bases separates them. Its CDR3 holds 14 amino acids, cysteine through phenylalanine. Here the CDR3 DNA is all that survives: 42 bases in frame from base 1. CDR1 MNHEY and CDR2 SMNVEV are derived from the germline V gene (reference sequence).

This chain is built from TRBV27 and TRBJ2-7; the D gene is perhaps TRBD1 or TRBD2, as each covers 5 bases. Material: peripheral blood, obtained in a trial of Ad26.COV2.S vaccine versus placebo. The sequence was obtained from a person aged 18-60 years who received the Ad26.COV2.S COVID-19 vaccine or a placebo. The nucleotides read TGTGCCAGCAGGGGGGACCGAGGAGCCTACGAGCAGTACTTC. The translation is CASRGDRGAYEQYF.